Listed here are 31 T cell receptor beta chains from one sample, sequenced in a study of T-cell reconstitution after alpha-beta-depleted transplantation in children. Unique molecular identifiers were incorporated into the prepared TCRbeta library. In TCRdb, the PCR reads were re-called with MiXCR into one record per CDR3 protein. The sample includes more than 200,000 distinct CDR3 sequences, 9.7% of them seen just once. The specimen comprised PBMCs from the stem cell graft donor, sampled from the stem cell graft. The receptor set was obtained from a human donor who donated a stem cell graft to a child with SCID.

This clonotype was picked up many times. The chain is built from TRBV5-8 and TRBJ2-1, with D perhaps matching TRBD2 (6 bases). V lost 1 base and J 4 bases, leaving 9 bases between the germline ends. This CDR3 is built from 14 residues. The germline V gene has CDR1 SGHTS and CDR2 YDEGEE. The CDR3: CASSLLGRYNEQFF. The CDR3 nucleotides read TGTGCCAGCAGCTTGCTAGGGAGGTACAATGAGCAGTTCTTC.

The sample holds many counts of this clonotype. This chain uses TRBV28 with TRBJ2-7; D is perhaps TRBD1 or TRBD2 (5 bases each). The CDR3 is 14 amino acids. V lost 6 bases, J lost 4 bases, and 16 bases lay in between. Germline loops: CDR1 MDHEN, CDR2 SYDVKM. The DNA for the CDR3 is TGTGCCAGCAGCCCGGGACCGTCGCAGTACGAGCAGTACTTC. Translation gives CASSPGPSQYEQYF.

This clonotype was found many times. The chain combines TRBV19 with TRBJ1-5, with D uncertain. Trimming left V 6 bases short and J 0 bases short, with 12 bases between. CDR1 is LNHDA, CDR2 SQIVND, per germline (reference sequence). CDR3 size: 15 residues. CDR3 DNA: TGTGCCAGTAGCCGAGGAGGGAATAGCAATCAGCCCCAGCATTTT. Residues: CASSRGGNSNQPQHF.

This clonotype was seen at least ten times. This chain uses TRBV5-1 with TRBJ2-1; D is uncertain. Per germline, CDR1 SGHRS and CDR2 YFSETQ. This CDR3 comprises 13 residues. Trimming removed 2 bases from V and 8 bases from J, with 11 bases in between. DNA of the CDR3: TGCGCCAGCAGCTTTATGAATAGGGATGAGCAGTTCTTC. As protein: CASSFMNRDEQFF.

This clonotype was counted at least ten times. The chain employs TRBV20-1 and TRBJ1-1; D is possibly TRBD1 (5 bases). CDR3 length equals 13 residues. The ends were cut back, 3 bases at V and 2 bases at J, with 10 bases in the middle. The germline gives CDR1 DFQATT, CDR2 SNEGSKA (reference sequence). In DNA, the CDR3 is TGCAGTGCTAGCTCTCAGGGTAACACTGAAGCTTTCTTT. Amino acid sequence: CSASSQGNTEAFF.

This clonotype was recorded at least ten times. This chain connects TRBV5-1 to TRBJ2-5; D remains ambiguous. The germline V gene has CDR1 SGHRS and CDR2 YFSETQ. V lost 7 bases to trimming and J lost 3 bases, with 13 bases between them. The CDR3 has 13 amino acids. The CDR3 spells CASRSAPEETQYF. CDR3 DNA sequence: TGCGCCAGCCGGTCTGCCCCGGAAGAGACCCAGTACTTC.

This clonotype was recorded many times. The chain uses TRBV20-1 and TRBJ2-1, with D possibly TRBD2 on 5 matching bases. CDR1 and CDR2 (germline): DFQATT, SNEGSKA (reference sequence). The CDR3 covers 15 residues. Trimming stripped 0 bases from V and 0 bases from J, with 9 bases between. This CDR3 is CSARDYRGSYNEQFF. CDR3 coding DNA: TGCAGTGCTAGAGATTACCGGGGCTCCTACAATGAGCAGTTCTTC.

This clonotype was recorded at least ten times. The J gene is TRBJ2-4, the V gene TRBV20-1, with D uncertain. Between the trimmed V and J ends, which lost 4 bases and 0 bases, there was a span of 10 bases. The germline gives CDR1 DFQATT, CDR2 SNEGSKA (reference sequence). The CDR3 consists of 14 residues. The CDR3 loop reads CSATDGLAKNIQYF. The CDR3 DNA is TGCAGTGCTACCGACGGTTTAGCCAAAAACATTCAGTACTTC.

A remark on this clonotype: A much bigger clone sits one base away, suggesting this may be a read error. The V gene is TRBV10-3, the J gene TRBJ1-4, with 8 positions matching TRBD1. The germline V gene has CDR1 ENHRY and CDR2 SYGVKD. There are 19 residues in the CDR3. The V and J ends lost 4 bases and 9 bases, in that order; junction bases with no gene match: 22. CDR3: CAISGGPTGEEYESQKLFF. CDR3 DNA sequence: TGTGCCATCAGTGGGGGCCCGACAGGGGAGGAATATGAAAGTCAAAAACTGTTTTTT.

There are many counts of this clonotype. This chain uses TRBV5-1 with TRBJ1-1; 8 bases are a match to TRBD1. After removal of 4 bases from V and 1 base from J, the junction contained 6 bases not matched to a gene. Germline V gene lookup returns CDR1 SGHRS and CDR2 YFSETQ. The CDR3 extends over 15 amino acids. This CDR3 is CASSHGTGPNTEAFF. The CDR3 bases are TGCGCCAGCAGCCACGGGACAGGACCGAACACTGAAGCTTTCTTT. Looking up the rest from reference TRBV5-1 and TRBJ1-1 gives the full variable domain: KAGVTQTPRYLIKTRGQQVTLSCSPISGHRSVSWYQQTPGQGLQFLFEYFSETQRNKGNFPGRFSGRQFSNSRSEMNVSTLELGDSALYLCASSHGTGPNTEAFFGQGTRLTVV.

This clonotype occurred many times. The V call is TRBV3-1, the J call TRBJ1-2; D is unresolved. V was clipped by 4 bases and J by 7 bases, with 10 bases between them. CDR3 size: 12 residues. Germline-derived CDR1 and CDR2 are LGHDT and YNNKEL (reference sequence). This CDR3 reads CASSRSGSGYTF. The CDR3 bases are TGTGCCAGCAGCCGGTCCGGGTCTGGCTACACCTTC.

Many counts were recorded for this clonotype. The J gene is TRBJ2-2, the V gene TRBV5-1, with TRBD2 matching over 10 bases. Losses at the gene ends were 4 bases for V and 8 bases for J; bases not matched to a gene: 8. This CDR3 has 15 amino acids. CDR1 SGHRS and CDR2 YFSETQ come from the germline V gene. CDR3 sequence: CASSPLAGAKGELFF. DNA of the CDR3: TGCGCCAGCAGCCCCCTAGCGGGGGCGAAGGGGGAGCTGTTTTTT.

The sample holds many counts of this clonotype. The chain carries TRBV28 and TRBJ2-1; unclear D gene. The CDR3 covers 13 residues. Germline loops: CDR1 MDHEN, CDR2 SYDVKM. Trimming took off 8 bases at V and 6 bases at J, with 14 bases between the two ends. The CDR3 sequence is CASRRAGVNEQFF. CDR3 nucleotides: TGTGCCAGCCGGAGAGCTGGGGTCAATGAGCAGTTCTTC.

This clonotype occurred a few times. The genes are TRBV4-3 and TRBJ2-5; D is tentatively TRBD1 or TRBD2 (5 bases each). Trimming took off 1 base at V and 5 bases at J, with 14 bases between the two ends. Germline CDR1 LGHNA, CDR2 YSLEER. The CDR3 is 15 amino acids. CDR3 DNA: TGCGCCAGCAGCCAAGGGTCTAGCTGGGGGGAGACCCAGTACTTC. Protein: CASSQGSSWGETQYF.

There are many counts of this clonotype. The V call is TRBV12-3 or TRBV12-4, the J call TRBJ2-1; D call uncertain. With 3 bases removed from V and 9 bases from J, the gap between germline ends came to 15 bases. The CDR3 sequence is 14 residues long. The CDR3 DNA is TGTGCCAGCAGTTTGGATACTGGCCCCGGTGAGCAGTTCTTC. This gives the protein CASSLDTGPGEQFF.

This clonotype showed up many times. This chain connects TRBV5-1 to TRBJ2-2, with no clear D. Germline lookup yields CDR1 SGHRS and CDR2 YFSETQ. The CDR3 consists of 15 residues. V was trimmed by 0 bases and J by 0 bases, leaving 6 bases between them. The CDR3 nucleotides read TGCGCCAGCAGCTTGGGGACCGCGAACACCGGGGAGCTGTTTTTT. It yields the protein CASSLGTANTGELFF.

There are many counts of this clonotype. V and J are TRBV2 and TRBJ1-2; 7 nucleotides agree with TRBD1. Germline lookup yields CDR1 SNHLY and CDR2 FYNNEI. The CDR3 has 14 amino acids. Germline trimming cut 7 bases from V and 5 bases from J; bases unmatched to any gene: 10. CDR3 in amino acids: CASNRQGKEYGYTF. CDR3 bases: TGTGCCAGCAATAGACAGGGAAAAGAGTATGGCTACACCTTC.

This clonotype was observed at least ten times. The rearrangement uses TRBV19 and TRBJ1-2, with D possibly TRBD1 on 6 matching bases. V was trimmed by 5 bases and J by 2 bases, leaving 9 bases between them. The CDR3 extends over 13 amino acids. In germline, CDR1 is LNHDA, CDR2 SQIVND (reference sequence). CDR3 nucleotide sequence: TGTGCCAGTAGTTTTACAGGGAACTATGGCTACACCTTC. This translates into CASSFTGNYGYTF.

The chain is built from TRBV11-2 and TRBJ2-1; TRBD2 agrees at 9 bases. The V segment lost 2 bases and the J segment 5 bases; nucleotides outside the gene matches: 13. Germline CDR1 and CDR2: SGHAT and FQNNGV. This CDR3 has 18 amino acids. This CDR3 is CASSLYPAASGVNNEQFF. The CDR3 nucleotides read TGTGCCAGCAGCTTATATCCGGCGGCTAGCGGGGTCAACAATGAGCAGTTCTTC.

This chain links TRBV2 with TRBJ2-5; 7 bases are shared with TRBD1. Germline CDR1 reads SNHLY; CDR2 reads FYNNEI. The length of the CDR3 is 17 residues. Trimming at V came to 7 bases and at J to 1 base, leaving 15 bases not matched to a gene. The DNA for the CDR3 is TGTGCCAGCAATCCATCCCCAGACAGGGCCATCCAAGAGACCCAGTACTTC. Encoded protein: CASNPSPDRAIQETQYF.

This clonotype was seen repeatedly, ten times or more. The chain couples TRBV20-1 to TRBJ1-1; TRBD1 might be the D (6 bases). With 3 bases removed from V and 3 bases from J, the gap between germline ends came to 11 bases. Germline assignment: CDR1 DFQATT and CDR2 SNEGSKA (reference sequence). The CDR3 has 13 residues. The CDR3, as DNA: TGCAGTGCTAGGCCCGACAGGTACACTGAAGCTTTCTTT. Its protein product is CSARPDRYTEAFF.

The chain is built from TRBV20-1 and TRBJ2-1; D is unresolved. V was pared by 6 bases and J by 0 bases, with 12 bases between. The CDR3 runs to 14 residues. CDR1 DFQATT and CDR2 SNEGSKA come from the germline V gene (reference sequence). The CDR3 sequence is CSARKISSYNEQFF. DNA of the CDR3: TGCAGTGCCCGGAAAATTAGCTCCTACAATGAGCAGTTCTTC.

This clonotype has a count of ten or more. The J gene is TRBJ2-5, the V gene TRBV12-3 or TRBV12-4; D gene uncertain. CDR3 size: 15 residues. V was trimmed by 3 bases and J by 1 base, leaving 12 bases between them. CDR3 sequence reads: CASSFEESSQETQYF. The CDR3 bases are TGTGCCAGCAGTTTTGAAGAGTCCTCCCAAGAGACCCAGTACTTC.

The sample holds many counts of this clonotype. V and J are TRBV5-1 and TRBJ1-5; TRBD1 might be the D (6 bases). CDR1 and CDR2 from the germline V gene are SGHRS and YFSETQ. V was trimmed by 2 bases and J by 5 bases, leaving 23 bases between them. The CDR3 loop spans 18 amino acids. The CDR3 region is CASSFPRGCHRSHQPQHF. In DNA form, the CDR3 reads TGCGCCAGCAGCTTTCCCAGGGGATGTCATCGGTCGCATCAGCCCCAGCATTTT.

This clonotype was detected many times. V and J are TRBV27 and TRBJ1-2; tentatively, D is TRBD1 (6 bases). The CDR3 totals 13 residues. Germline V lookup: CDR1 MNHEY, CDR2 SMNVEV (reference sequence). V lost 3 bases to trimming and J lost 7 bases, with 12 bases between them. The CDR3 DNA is TGTGCCAGCAGTTTTTCAGGGGTTGGTGGCTACACCTTC. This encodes CASSFSGVGGYTF.

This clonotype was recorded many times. CDR3 loop: CASSLAKSSGGEVPYEQYF. Written as DNA, the CDR3 is TGTGCCAGCAGCTTAGCCAAATCTAGCGGGGGGGAAGTACCTTACGAGCAGTACTTC. This sequence joins TRBV7-2 and TRBJ2-7; the match to TRBD2 covers 12 bases. V was clipped by 0 bases and J by 4 bases; unmatched bases: 13. This CDR3 spans 19 amino acids. CDR1 and CDR2 from the germline V gene are SGHTA and FQGNSA.

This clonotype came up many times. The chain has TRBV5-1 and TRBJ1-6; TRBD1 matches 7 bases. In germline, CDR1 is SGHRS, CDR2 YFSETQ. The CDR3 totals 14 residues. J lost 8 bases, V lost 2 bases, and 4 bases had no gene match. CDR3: CASSFDREDSPLHF. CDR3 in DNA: TGCGCCAGCAGCTTTGACAGGGAAGATTCACCCCTCCACTTT.

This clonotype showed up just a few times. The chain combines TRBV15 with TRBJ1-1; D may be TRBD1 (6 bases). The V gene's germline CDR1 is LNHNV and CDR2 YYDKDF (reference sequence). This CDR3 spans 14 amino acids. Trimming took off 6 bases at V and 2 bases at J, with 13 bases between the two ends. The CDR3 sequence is CATSFTGGNTEAFF. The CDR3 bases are TGTGCCACCAGTTTTACTGGGGGCAACACTGAAGCTTTCTTT.

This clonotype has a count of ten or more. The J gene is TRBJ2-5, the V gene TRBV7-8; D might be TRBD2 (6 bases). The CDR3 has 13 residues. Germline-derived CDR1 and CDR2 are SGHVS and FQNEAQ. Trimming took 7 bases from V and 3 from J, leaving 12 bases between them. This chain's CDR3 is CASTRRGKETQYF. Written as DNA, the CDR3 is TGTGCCAGCACGAGGAGGGGCAAAGAGACCCAGTACTTC.

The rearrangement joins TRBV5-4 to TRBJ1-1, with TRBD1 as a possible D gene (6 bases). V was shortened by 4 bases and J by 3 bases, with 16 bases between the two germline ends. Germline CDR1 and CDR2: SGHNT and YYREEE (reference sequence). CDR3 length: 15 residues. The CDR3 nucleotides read TGTGCCAGCAGCGCGGGGGGGGGCGCGTACACTGAAGCTTTCTTT. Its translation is CASSAGGGAYTEAFF.

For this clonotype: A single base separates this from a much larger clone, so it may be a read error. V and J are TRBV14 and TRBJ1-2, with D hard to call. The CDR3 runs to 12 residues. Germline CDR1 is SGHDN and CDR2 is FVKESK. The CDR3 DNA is TGTGCCAGCAGCCAAGTAAACTATGGCGACACCTTC. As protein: CASSQVNYGDTF.